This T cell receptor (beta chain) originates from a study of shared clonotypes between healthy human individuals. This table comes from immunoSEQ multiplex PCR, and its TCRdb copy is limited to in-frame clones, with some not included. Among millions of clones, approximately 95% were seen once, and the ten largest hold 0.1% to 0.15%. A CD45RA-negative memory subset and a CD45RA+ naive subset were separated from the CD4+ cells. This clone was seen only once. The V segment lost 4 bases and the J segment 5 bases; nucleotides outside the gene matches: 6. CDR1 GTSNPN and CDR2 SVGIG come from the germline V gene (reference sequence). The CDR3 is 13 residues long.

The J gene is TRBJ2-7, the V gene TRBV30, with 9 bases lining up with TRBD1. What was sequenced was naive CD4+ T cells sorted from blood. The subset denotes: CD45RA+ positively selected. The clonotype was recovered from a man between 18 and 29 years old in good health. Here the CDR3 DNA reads TGTGCCTGGACTCGGGACAGGGCGCACGAGCAGTACTTC. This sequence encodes CAWTRDRAHEQYF.